The source of this T cell receptor (beta chain) is a study of OX40 agonist ivuxolimab in advanced cancers. Study overall: Three patients, one with hepatocellular carcinoma and two with cutaneous melanoma, achieved partial responses.

Sequenced by immunoSEQ multiplex PCR; TCRdb stores in-frame clones only, minus some. The sample consists of over 70,000 clones, 90% of them appearing once. Germline V gives CDR1 LNHDA, CDR2 SQIVND (reference sequence). The CDR3 has 13 amino acids. V was trimmed by 5 bases and J by 3 bases, leaving 10 bases between them. The timepoints at which blood was sampled were baseline, cycle 4 day 1, and cycle 7 day 1. The rearrangement links TRBV19 to TRBJ1-2; weak D call: TRBD1 (5 bases). The input for sequencing was CD4+ or CD8+ T cells sorted from blood, taken in a trial of the OX40 agonist ivuxolimab. The TCR originated in an adult with an advanced solid tumor such as melanoma, head and neck, liver or kidney cancer. The CDR3 spells CASSPAGHYGYTF. CDR3 bases: TGTGCCAGTAGTCCCGCGGGACACTATGGCTACACCTTC.